The sequence of this T cell receptor beta chain was determined in a study of blood T cell repertoires in COVID-19. Study context: Sites across the United States, Italy and Spain contributed samples from acute and convalescent COVID-19.

Those enrolled in Seattle joined during active infection and were followed longitudinally afterward. V trimming: 7 bases; J trimming: 7 bases; junction bases outside the gene matches: 7. This CDR3 spans 13 amino acids. CDR1 is SGHNT, CDR2 YYREEE, per germline (reference sequence). Per the original data handling: Reference gene primer amplification gave estimated nucleated cell counts. Produced via immunoSEQ multiplex PCR; TCRdb's table is partial and in-frame only. Clone size and the V and J calls come from that table; the DNA yielded D and trimming. The sample has 50,000 to 65,000 clones; roughly 84% are singletons.

The gene calls are TRBV5-4 and TRBJ2-3; 9 nucleotides line up with TRBD1. This clonotype was obtained from a man between 60 and 75 years old with COVID-19, enrolled during active disease. The sample comprised peripheral blood. The CDR3 DNA reads TGTGCCAGCTTCGGACAGGGGACCAATACGCAGTATTTT. It yields the protein CASFGQGTNTQYF.